Included here is one T cell receptor beta chain sequence, with context. The source of the sample is a study of CD8 T cells in Susac syndrome. RNA in amounts of about 0.5 to 1 ug was reverse transcribed with random hexamers. TCRdb ran MiXCR on the immunoSEQ multiplex PCR reads and lists one entry per CDR3 protein. The sample lists 130,000 or so distinct CDR3 sequences, over 75% occurring once. Sequenced material: CD8+ T cells from PBMCs. This sequence was found in a human donor with multiple sclerosis.

The CDR3 region is CASSVIANYGYTF. The CDR3, as DNA: TGTGCCAGCAGCGTAATAGCGAACTATGGCTACACCTTC. The chain carries TRBV9 and TRBJ1-2; D call uncertain. V gave up 1 base and J gave up 2 bases, with 6 bases separating them. Germline V gene data show CDR1 as SGDLS and CDR2 as YYNGEE. This CDR3 is built from 13 residues.